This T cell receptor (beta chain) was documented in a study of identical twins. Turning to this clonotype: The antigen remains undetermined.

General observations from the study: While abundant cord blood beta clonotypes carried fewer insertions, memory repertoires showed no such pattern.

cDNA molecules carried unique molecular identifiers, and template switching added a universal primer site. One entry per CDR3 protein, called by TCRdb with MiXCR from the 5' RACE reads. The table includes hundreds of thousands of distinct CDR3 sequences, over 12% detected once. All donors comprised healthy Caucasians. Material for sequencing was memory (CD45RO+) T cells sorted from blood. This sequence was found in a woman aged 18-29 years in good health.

This chain's CDR3 is CASRVNTRDRGANTEAFF. DNA for the CDR3: TGTGCCAGCAGAGTGAATACCCGGGACAGGGGGGCGAACACTGAAGCTTTCTTT. This sequence joins TRBV6-5 and TRBJ1-1; TRBD1 matches at 11 bases. This CDR3 comprises 18 residues. From germline, CDR1 is MNHEY and CDR2 SVGAGI. The V and J ends lost 6 bases and 1 base, in that order; junction bases with no gene match: 13.